These 8 T cell receptor beta chains were sequenced from one sample in a study of CD8 T cells in Susac syndrome. RNA amounts of about 0.5 to 1 ug underwent reverse transcription with random hexamers. TCRdb re-called the immunoSEQ multiplex PCR reads with MiXCR, one entry per CDR3 protein. This sample yields fewer than 85,000 distinct CDR3 sequences, of which roughly 94% are seen a single time; about 0.5% belongs to the top ten. The source material was CD8+ T cells from PBMCs. These receptors all come from a human donor with Susac syndrome.

This clonotype was detected once. The DNA for the CDR3 is TGTGCCAGCAGCCCTAACAGGCCGGGAGCTTTCTTT. Translated, it gives CASSPNRPGAFF. The chain employs TRBV7-9 and TRBJ1-1, with D possibly being TRBD1 (5 bases). The germline CDR1 and CDR2 sequences are SEHNR and FQNEAQ (reference sequence). V lost 5 bases, J lost 10 bases, and 14 bases lay in between. This CDR3 has 12 amino acids.

V and J are TRBV27 and TRBJ2-7, with 7 bases identical to TRBD1. The CDR3 extends over 13 amino acids. With V trimmed by 5 bases and J by 2 bases, 3 bases remained unmatched. Germline V gene data show CDR1 as MNHEY and CDR2 as SMNVEV (reference sequence). CDR3 sequence reads: CASSQDRPYEQYF. CDR3 sequence (DNA): TGTGCCAGCAGTCAGGACAGGCCCTACGAGCAGTACTTC.

The genes are TRBV2 and TRBJ2-1; 9 nucleotides match TRBD2. There are 15 residues in the CDR3. The V gene's germline CDR1 is SNHLY and CDR2 FYNNEI. V lost 6 bases and J lost 10; bases outside the gene matches: 13. CDR3 nucleotides: TGTGCCAGCAGGAATAGCGGGGGATCGGGAGGGGAGCAGTTCTTC. Amino acids: CASRNSGGSGGEQFF.

J is TRBJ2-1 and V is TRBV2, with 7 bases fitting TRBD2. The ends lost 10 bases at V and 2 bases at J; junction bases unmatched: 5. The CDR3 length is 13 residues. Germline V gene sequence: CDR1 SNHLY, CDR2 FYNNEI. In DNA, the CDR3 is TGTGCCATCACCGGGACTACCTACAATGAGCAGTTCTTC. This sequence encodes CAITGTTYNEQFF.

The DNA of the CDR3 is TGTGCCAGCAGCAAAAAGGACACCCTCACCGGGGAGCTGTTTTTT. It yields the protein CASSKKDTLTGELFF. The chain uses TRBV21-1 and TRBJ2-2; TRBD1, the table's D call, was not compared with the DNA. TRBV21-1 is a pseudogene locus. The CDR3 runs 15 residues.

V is TRBV20-1 and J is TRBJ1-1; D unresolved. There are 9 residues in the CDR3. Deletions cut 6 bases from V and 10 bases from J, with 9 bases between. CDR1 DFQATT and CDR2 SNEGSKA come from the germline V gene (reference sequence). The CDR3 loop reads CSAKVGAFF. The CDR3 DNA follows: TGCAGTGCAAAGGTAGGAGCTTTCTTT.

This chain connects TRBV27 to TRBJ2-5, with D hard to call. The CDR3 extends over 13 amino acids. Germline loops: CDR1 MNHEY, CDR2 SMNVEV (reference sequence). The ends were cut back, 1 base at V and 7 bases at J, with 10 bases in the middle. This CDR3 is CASSLYPRWTQYF. For the CDR3, the DNA is TGTGCCAGCAGTTTATACCCTAGATGGACCCAGTACTTC.

The CDR3: CSASRGGTDTQYF. As DNA, the CDR3 is TGCAGTGCTAGTCGTGGGGGGACAGATACGCAGTATTTT. The chain joins TRBV20-1 to TRBJ2-3; the D gene is possibly TRBD2 (6 bases). The V end was cut by 3 bases, the J end by 3 bases, with 10 bases between. The CDR3 sequence is 13 residues long. Germline values: CDR1 DFQATT, CDR2 SNEGSKA (reference sequence).